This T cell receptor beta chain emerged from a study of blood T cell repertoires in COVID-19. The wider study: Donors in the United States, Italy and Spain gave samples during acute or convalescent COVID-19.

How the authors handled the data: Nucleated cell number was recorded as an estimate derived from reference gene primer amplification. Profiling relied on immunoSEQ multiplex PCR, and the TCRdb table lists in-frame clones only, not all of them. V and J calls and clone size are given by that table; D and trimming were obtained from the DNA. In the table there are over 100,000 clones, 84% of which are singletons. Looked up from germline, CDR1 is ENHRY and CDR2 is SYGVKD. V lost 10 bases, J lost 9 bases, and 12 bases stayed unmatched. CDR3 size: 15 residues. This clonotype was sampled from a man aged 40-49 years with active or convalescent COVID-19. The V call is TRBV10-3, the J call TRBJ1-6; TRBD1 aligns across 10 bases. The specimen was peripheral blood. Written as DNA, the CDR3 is TGTGCCACCAAACCAGGGACAGGGGTTACTTCACCCCTCCACTTT. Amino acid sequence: CATKPGTGVTSPLHF.